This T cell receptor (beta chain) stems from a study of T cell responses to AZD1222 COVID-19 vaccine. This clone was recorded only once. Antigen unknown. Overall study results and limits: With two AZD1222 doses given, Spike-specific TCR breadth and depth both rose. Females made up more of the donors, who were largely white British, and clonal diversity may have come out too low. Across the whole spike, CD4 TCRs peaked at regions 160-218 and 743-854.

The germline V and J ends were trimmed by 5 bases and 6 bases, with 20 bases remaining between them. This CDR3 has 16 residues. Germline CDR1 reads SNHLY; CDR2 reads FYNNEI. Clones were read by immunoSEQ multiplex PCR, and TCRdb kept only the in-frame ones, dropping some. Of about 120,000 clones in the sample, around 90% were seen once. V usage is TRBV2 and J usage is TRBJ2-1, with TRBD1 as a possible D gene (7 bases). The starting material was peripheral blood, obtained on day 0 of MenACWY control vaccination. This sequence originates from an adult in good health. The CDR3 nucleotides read TGTGCCAGCAGTCTAATCCAGGGGGGTGCTGGCAATGAGCAGTTCTTC. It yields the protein CASSLIQGGAGNEQFF.